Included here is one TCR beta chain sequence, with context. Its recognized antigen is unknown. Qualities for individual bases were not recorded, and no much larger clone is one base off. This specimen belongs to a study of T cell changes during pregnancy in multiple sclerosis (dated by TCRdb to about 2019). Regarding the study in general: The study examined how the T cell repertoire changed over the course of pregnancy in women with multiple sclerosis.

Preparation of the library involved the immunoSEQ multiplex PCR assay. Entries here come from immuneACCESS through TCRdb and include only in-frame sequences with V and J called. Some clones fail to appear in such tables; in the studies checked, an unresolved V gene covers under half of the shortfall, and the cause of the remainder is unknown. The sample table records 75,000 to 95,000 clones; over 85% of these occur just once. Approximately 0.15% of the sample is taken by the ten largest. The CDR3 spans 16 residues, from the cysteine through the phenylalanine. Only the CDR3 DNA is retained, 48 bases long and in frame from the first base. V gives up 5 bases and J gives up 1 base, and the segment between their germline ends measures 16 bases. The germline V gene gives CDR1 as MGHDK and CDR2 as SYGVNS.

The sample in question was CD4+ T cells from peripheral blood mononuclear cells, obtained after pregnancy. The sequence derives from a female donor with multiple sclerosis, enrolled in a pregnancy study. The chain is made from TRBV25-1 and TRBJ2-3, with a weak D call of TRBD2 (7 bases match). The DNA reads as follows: TGTGCCAGCAGTAACAAGGGAGGGGGGGGCACAGATACGCAGTATTTT. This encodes CASSNKGGGGTDTQYF.